This T cell receptor beta chain was identified during a study of CD8+CD57+ T cells in acquired aplastic anemia. Study-level background: Sorted CD4+ and CD8+ cells gave a mean 3.2 ug DNA, range about 0.19 to 27.4 ug. Study-wide points: It was found that almost 30 CD8+ CDR3 sequences were shared between patients and controls.

CDR1 and CDR2 from the germline V gene are SEHNR and FQNEAQ (reference sequence). The CDR3 extends over 16 amino acids. V shed 1 base and J 6 bases; nucleotides not matched to a gene: 8. Genomic DNA templated the TCR beta VDJ and CDR3 profiling. Via MiXCR, TCRdb re-called the reads, giving one row per CDR3 protein. The profile covers a few hundred thousand distinct CDR3 sequences, with roughly 55% appearing a single time and about 31% taken by the ten largest. Concerning this clonotype itself: Its matching antigen is unknown.

V is TRBV7-9 and J is TRBJ2-1, with TRBD2 matching over 8 bases. This clonotype was obtained from a human donor in good health. The specimen sequenced was sorted CD4+, CD8+, or CD8+CD57+ T cells (not recorded which) from PBMCs. The CDR3, as DNA: TGTGCCAGCAGCTTAGGCGTCGGGAGGGGATTCAATGAGCAGTTCTTC. This gives the protein CASSLGVGRGFNEQFF.